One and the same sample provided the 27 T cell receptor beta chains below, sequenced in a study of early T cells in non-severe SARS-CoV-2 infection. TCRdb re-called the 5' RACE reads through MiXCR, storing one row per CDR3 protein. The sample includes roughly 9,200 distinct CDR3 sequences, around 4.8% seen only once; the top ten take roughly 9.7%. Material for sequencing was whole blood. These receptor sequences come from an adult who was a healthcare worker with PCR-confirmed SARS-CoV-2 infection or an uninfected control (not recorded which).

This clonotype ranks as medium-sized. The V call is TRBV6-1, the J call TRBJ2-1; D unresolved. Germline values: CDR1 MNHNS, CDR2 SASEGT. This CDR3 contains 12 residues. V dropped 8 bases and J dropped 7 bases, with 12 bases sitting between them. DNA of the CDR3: TGTGCCAGCGGACCTTACTTGAATGAGCAGTTCTTC. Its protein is CASGPYLNEQFF.

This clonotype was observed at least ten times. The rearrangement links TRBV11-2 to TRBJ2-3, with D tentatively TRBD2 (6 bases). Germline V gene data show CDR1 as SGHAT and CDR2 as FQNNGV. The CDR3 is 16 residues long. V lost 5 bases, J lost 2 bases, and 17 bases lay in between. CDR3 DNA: TGTGCCAGCAGCCCCCGGGGCGGGACTTCCACAGATACGCAGTATTTT. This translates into CASSPRGGTSTDTQYF.

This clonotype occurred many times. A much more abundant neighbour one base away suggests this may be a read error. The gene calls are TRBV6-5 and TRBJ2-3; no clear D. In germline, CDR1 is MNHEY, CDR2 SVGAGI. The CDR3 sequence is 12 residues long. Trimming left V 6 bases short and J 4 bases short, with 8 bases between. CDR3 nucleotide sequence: TGTGCCAGCAGAACCCCCTCAGATACGCAGTATTTT. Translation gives CASRTPSDTQYF.

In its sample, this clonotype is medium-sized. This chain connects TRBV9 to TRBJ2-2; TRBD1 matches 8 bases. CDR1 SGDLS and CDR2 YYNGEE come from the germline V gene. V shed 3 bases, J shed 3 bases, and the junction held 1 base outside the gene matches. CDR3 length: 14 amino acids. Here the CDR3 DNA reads TGTGCCAGCAGCGCGGACAGGGACACCGGGGAGCTGTTTTTT. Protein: CASSADRDTGELFF.

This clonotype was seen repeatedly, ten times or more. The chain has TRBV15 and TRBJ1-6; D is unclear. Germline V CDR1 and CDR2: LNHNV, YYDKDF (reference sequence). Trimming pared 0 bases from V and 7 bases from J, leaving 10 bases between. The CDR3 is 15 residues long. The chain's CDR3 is CATSRDRIYNSPLHF. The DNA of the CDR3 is TGTGCCACCAGCAGAGATCGAATCTACAATTCACCCCTCCACTTT. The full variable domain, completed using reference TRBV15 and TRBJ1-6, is DAMVIQNPRYQVTQFGKPVTLSCSQTLNHNVMYWYQQKSSQAPKLLFHYYDKDFNNEADTPDNFQSRRPNTSFCFLDIRSPGLGDTAMYLCATSRDRIYNSPLHFGNGTRLTVT.

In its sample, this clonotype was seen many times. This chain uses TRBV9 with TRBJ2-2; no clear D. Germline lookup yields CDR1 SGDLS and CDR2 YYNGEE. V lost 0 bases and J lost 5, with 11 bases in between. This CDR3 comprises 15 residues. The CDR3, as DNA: TGTGCCAGCAGCGTAGGAGTATTTTCAACCGGGGAGCTGTTTTTT. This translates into CASSVGVFSTGELFF.

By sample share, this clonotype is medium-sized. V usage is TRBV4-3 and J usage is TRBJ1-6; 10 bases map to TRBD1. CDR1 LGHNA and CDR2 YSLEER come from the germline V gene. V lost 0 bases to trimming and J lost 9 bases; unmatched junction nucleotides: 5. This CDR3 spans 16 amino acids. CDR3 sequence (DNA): TGCGCCAGCAGCCAAGAATCGGGACAGGGGACTTCACCCCTCCACTTT. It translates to CASSQESGQGTSPLHF.

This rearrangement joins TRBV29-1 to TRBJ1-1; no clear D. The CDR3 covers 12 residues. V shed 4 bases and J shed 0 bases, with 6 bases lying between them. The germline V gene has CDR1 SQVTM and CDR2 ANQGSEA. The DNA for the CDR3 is TGCAGCGTTGGGCAGGTGAACACTGAAGCTTTCTTT. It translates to CSVGQVNTEAFF.

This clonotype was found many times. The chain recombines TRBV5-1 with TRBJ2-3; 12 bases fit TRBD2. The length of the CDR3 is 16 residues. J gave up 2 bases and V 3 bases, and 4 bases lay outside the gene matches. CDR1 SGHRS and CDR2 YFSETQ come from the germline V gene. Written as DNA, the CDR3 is TGCGCCAGCAGCTGGGGACTAGCGGGCCTCACAGATACGCAGTATTTT. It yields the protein CASSWGLAGLTDTQYF.

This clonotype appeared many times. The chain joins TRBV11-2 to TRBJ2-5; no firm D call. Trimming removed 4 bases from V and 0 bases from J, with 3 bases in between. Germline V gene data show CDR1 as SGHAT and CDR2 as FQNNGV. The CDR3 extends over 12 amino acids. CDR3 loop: CASSSYQETQYF. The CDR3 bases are TGTGCCAGCAGCTCCTACCAAGAGACCCAGTACTTC.

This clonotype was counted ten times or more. The CDR3 spells CASSPDHGNEQFF. The CDR3 DNA reads as TGTGCCAGCAGTCCGGACCACGGCAATGAGCAGTTCTTC. This chain connects TRBV12-3 or TRBV12-4 to TRBJ2-1; D remains ambiguous. With 5 bases removed from V and 6 bases from J, the gap between germline ends came to 11 bases. There are 13 residues in the CDR3.

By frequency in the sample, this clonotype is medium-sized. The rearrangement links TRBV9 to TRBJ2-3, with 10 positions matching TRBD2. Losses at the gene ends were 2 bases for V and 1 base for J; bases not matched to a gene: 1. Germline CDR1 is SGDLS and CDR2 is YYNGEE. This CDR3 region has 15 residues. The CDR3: CASSVTSGGTDTQYF. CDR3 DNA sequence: TGTGCCAGCAGCGTTACTAGCGGGGGCACAGATACGCAGTATTTT.

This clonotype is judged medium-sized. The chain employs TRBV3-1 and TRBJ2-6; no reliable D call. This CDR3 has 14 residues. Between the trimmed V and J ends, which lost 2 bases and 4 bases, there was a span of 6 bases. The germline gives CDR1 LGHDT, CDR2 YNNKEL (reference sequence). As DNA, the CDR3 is TGTGCCAGCAGCCAAACATCAGGGGCCAACGTCCTGACTTTC. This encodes CASSQTSGANVLTF.

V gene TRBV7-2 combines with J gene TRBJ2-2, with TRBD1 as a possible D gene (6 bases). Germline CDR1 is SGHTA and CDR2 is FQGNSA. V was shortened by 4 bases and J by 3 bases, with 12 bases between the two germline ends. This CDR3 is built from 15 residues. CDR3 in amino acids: CASSSTGWDTGELFF. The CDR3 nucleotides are TGTGCCAGCAGCTCTACAGGGTGGGACACCGGGGAGCTGTTTTTT.

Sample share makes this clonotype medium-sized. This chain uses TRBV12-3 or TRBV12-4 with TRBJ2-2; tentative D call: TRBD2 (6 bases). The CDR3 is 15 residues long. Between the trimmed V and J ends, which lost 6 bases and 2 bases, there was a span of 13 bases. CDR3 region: CASSQTRTNTGELFF. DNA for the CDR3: TGTGCCAGCAGCCAGACTAGGACTAACACCGGGGAGCTGTTTTTT.

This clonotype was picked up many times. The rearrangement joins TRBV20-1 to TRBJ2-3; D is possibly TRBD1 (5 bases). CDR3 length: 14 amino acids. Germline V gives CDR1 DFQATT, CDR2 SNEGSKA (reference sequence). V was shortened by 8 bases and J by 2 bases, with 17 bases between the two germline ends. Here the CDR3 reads CSPDLGPDTDTQYF. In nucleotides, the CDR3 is TGCAGTCCCGATCTGGGGCCAGACACAGATACGCAGTATTTT.

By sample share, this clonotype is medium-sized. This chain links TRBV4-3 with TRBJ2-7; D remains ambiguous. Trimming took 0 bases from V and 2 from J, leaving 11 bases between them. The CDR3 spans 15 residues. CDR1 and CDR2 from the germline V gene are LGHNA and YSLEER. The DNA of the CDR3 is TGCGCCAGCAGCCAAGATTGGGCTAACACCTACGAGCAGTACGTC. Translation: CASSQDWANTYEQYV.

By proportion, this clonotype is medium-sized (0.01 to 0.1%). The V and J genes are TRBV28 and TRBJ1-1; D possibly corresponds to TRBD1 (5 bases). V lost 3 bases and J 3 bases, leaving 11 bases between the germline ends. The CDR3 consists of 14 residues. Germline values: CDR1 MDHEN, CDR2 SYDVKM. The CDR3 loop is CASSFGQGDTEAFF. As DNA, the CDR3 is TGTGCCAGCAGTTTCGGGCAGGGTGACACTGAAGCTTTCTTT.

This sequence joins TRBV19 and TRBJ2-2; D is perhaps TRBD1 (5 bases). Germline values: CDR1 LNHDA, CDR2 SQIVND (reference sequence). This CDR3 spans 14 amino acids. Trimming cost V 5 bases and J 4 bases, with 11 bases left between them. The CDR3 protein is CASSLDSITGELFF. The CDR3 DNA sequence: TGTGCCAGTAGTCTCGACAGTATCACCGGGGAGCTGTTTTTT.

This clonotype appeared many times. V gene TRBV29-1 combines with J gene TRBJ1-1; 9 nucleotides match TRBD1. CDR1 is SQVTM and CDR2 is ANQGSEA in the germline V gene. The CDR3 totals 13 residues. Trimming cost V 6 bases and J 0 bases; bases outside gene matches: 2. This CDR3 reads CSVDRGLNTEAFF. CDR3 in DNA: TGCAGCGTCGACAGGGGGTTGAACACTGAAGCTTTCTTT. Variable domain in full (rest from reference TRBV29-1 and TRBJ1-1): SAVISQKPSRDICQRGTSLTIQCQVDSQVTMMFWYRQQPGQSLTLIATANQGSEATYESGFVIDKFPISRPNLTFSTLTVSNMSPEDSSIYLCSVDRGLNTEAFFGQGTRLTVV.

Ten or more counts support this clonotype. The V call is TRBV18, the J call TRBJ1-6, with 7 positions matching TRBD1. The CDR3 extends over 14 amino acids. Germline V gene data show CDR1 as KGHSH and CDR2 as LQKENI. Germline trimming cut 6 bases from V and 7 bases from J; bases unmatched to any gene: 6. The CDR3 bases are TGTGCCAGCTCCCCCGGGACAGCAAATTCACCCCTCCACTTT. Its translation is CASSPGTANSPLHF.

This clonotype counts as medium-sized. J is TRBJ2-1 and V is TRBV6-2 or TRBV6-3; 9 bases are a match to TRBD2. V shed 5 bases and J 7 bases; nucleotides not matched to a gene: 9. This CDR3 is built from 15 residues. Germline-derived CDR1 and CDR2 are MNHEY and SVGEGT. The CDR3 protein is CASSLGTSLVNEQFF. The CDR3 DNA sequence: TGTGCCAGCAGTCTTGGGACTAGCTTAGTGAATGAGCAGTTCTTC.

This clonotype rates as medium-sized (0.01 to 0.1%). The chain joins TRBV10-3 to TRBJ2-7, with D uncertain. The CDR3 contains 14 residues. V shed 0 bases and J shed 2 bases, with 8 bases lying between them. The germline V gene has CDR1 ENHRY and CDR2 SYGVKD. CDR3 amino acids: CAISESRGTYEQYV. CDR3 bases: TGTGCCATCAGTGAGTCGAGAGGCACCTACGAGCAGTACGTC.

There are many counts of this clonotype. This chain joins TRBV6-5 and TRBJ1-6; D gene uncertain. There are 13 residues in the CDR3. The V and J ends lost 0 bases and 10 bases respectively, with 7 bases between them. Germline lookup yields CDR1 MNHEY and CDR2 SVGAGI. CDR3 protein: CASSYSGKSPLHF. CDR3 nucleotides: TGTGCCAGCAGTTACTCAGGGAAATCACCCCTCCACTTT.

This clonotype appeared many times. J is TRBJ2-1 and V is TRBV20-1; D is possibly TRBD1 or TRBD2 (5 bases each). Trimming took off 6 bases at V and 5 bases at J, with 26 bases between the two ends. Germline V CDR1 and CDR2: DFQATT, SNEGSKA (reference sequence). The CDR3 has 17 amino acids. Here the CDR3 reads CSAVVPGPSLLNNEQFF. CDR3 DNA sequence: TGCAGTGCGGTAGTTCCGGGGCCGTCGCTTTTAAACAATGAGCAGTTCTTC.

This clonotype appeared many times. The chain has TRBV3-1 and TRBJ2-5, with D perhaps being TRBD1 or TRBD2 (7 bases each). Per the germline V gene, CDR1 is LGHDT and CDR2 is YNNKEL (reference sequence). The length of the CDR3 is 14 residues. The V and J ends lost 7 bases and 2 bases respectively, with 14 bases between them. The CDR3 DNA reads TGTGCCAGCACCCAGGGGGGGAGACAAGAGACCCAGTACTTC. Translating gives CASTQGGRQETQYF.

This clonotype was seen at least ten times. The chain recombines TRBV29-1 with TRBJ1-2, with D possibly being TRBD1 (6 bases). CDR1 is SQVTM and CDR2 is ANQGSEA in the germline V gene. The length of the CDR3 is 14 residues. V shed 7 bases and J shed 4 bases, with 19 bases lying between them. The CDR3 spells CSAGGTGSGYGYTF. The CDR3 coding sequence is TGCAGCGCGGGTGGTACAGGGTCTGGCTATGGCTACACCTTC. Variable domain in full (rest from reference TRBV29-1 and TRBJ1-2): SAVISQKPSRDICQRGTSLTIQCQVDSQVTMMFWYRQQPGQSLTLIATANQGSEATYESGFVIDKFPISRPNLTFSTLTVSNMSPEDSSIYLCSAGGTGSGYGYTFGSGTRLTVV.